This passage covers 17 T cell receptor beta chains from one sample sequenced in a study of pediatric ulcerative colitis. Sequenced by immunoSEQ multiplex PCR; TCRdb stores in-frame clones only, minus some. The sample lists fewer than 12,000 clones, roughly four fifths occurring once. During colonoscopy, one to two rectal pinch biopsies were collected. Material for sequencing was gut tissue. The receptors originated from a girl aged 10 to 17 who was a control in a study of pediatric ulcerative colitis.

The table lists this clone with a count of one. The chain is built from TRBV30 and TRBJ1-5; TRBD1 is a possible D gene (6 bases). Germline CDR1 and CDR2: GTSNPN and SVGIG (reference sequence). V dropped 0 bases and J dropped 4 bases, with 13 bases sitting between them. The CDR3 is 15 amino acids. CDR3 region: CAWSVKGGGNQPQHF. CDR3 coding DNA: TGTGCCTGGAGTGTCAAAGGGGGTGGGAATCAGCCCCAGCATTTT. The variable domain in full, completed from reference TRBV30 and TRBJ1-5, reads SQTIHQWPATLVQPVGSPLSLECTVEGTSNPNLYWYRQAAGRGLQLLFYSVGIGQISSEVPQNLSASRPQDRQFILSSKKLLLSDSGFYLCAWSVKGGGNQPQHFGDGTRLSIL.

CDR3 DNA sequence: TGTGCCAGCAGCTTTCCCGGGACAGGGGGCTCCCGGTACACCTTC. Its translation: CASSFPGTGGSRYTF. The V gene is TRBV7-6, the J gene TRBJ1-2, with 12 nucleotides matching TRBD1. CDR1 and CDR2 from the germline V gene are SGHVS and FNYEAQ. The CDR3 is made up of 15 amino acids. Trimming at V came to 3 bases and at J to 11 bases, leaving 10 bases not matched to a gene.

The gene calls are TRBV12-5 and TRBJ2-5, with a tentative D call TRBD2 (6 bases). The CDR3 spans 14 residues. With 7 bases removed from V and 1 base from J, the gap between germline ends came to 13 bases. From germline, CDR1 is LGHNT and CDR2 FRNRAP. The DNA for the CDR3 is TGTGCTAGTGCGCAACCGGGGGTCCAAGAGACCCAGTACTTC. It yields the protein CASAQPGVQETQYF.

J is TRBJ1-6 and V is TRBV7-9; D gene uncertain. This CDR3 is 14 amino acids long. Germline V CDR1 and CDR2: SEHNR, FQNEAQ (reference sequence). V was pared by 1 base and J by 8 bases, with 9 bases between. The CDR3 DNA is TGTGCCAGCAGCTTAGTGTGGGCTGATTCACCCCTCCACTTT. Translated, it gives CASSLVWADSPLHF.

CDR3 in amino acids: CASTGLAGSNEQFF. The CDR3 nucleotides are TGTGCCAGCACAGGACTAGCGGGTTCGAATGAGCAGTTCTTC. The chain couples TRBV7-8 to TRBJ2-1; 11 bases align to TRBD2. V lost 7 bases and J lost 7; bases outside the gene matches: 6. The CDR3 runs 14 residues. CDR1 and CDR2 (germline): SGHVS, FQNEAQ.

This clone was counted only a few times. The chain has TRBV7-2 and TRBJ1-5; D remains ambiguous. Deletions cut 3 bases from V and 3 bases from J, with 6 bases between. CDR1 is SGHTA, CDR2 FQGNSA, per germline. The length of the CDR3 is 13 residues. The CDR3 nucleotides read TGTGCCAGCAGCTTGTGGCTCAATCAGCCCCAGCATTTT. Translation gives CASSLWLNQPQHF.

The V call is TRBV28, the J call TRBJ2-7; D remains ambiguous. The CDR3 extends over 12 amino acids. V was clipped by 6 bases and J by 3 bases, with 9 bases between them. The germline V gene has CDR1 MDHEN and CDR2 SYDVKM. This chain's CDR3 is CASSSEGYEQYF. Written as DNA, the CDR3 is TGTGCCAGCAGCTCTGAAGGCTACGAGCAGTACTTC.

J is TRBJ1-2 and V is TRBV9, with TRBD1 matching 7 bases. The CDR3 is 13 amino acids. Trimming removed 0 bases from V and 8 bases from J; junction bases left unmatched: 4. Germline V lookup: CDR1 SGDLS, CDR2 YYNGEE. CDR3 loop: CASSVGDRGGYTF. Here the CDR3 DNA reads TGTGCCAGCAGCGTAGGGGACAGAGGGGGCTACACCTTC.

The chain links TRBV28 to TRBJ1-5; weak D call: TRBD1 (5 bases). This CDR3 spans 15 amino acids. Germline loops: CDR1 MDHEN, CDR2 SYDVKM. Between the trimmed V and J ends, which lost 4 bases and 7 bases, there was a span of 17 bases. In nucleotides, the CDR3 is TGTGCCAGCAGTTCACCTCGGGGGGGAGGACAGCCCCAGCATTTT. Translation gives CASSSPRGGGQPQHF. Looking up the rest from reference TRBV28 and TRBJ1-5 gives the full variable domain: DVKVTQSSRYLVKRTGEKVFLECVQDMDHENMFWYRQDPGLGLRLIYFSYDVKMKEKGDIPEGYSVSREKKERFSLILESASTNQTSMYLCASSSPRGGGQPQHFGDGTRLSIL.

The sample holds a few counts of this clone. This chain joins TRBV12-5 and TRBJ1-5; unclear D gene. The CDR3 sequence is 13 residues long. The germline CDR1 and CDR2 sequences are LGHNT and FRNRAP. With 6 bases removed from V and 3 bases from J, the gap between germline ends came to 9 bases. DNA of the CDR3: TGTGCTAGTGGCAAGGAGGACAATCAGCCCCAGCATTTT. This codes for CASGKEDNQPQHF.

CDR3 DNA sequence: TGTGCCAGCAGCTTAACAGGAACCAACAATGAGCAGTTCTTC. Translated, it gives CASSLTGTNNEQFF. V is TRBV11-2 and J is TRBJ2-1, with D possibly TRBD1 on 5 matching bases. Germline lookup yields CDR1 SGHAT and CDR2 FQNNGV. V was trimmed by 2 bases and J by 5 bases, leaving 10 bases between them. This CDR3 region has 14 residues. Based on the CDR3 plus reference TRBV11-2 and TRBJ2-1, the full variable domain is EAGVAQSPRYKIIEKRQSVAFWCNPISGHATLYWYQQILGQGPKLLIQFQNNGVVDDSQLPKDRFSAERLKGVDSTLKIQPAKLEDSAVYLCASSLTGTNNEQFFGPGTRLTVL.

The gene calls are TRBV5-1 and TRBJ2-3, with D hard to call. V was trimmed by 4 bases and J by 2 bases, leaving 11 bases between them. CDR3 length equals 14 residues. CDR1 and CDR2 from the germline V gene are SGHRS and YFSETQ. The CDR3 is CASSLVSPTDTQYF. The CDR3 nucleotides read TGCGCCAGCAGCCTGGTCAGCCCCACAGATACGCAGTATTTT.

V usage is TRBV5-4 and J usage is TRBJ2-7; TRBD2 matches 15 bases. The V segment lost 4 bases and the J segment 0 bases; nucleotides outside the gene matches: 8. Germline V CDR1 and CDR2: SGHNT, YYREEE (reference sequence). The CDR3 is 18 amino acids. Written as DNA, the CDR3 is TGTGCCAGCAGCCCCGGGACTAGCGGGAGGACAACCTCCTACGAGCAGTACTTC. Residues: CASSPGTSGRTTSYEQYF.

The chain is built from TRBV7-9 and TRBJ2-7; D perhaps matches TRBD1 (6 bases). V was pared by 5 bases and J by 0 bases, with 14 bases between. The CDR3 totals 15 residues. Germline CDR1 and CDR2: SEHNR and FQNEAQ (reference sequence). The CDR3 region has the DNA TGTGCCAGCAGCCGAACCAGACAGGTCTCCTACGAGCAGTACTTC. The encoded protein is CASSRTRQVSYEQYF.

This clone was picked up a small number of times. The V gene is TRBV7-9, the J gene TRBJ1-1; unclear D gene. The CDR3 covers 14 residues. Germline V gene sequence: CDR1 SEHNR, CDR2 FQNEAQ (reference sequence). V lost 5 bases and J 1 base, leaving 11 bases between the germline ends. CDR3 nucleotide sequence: TGTGCCAGCAGCCCCACCCGGGGGAACACTGAAGCTTTCTTT. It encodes CASSPTRGNTEAFF. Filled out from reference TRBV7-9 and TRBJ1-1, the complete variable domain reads DTGVSQNPRHKITKRGQNVTFRCDPISEHNRLYWYRQTLGQGPEFLTYFQNEAQLEKSRLLSDRFSAERPKGSFSTLEIQRTEQGDSAMYLCASSPTRGNTEAFFGQGTRLTVV.

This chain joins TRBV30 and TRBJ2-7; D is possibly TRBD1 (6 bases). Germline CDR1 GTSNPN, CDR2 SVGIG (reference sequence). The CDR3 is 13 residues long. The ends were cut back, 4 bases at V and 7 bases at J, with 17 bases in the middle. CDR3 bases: TGTGCCTGGACCTCCGGGACACTCCGGGAGCAGTACTTC. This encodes CAWTSGTLREQYF.

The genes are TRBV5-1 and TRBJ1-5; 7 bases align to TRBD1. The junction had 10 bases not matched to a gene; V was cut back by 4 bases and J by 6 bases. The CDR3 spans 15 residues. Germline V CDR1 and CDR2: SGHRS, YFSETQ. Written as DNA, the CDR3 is TGCGCCAGCAGCGAAACAGGGGCGCGGCGTCAGCCCCAGCATTTT. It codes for CASSETGARRQPQHF.